Listed below are T cell receptor beta chains from one sample, sequenced in a study of blood T cell repertoires in COVID-19. TCRdb keeps only in-frame clones here, not all; method: immunoSEQ multiplex PCR. This table holds approximately 77,000 clones, 75% to 85% found once. Sequenced input: peripheral blood. The receptors shown here come from a woman between 65 and 79 years old with acute or convalescent COVID-19. The CDR3 runs from the conserved cysteine through the conserved F or W. A D gene is named only where the DNA matches it firmly. Size tells how often a clone was seen (once, few, many) or the class of an expanded clone, and some rows leave it out.

V gene,J gene,D gene,clone size,CDR3 DNA,CDR3 protein
TRBV7-9,TRBJ1-1,.,.,TGTGCCAGCAGCTTAGATGCGGGGCCGCGCGAGTACACTGAAGCTTTCTTT,CASSLDAGPREYTEAFF
TRBV10-3,TRBJ1-5,.,.,TGTGCCATCAGTGAGGATCGGGGGGGCGGTCAGCCCCAGCATTTT,CAISEDRGGGQPQHF
TRBV27,TRBJ2-7,TRBD2,.,TGTGCCAGCAAGACTAGCGGGGGACCCTACGAGCAGTACTTC,CASKTSGGPYEQYF
TRBV9,TRBJ1-6,.,.,TGTGCCAGCAGCGTCGGACAGCATAATTCACCCCTCCACTTT,CASSVGQHNSPLHF
TRBV6-1,TRBJ1-1,.,.,TGTGCCAGCAGTGACGGACAGCCAAGTAATGAAGCTTTCTTT,CASSDGQPSNEAFF
TRBV27,TRBJ2-7,TRBD1,.,TGTGCCAGCAGTCCAATGGGGTTGACAGGGGGCAAGTCCGAGCAGTACTTC,CASSPMGLTGGKSEQYF
TRBV9,TRBJ1-1,.,.,TGTGCCAGCAGCGCAAACCCCCAGGGCCTCACTGAAGCTTTCTTT,CASSANPQGLTEAFF
TRBV6-2/TRBV6-3,TRBJ2-7,.,.,TGTGCCAGCAGTTTACTAAGTGAGGCCTACGAGCAGTACTTC,CASSLLSEAYEQYF
TRBV10-3,TRBJ1-3,.,.,TGTGCCATCGGGGCAGTGGGCGGAAACACCATATATTTT,CAIGAVGGNTIYF
TRBV7-6,TRBJ2-1,TRBD2,.,TGTGCCAGCAGCTCGACTAGCGGGGGGGCTAATGAGCAGTTCTTC,CASSSTSGGANEQFF
TRBV18,TRBJ1-5,TRBD1,.,TGTGCCAGCTCTCCTACAGGGGCGGGCAATCAGCCCCAGCATTTT,CASSPTGAGNQPQHF
TRBV6-5,TRBJ2-5,.,once,TGTGCCAGCAGTATCGGGGAGACCCAGTACTTC,CASSIGETQYF
TRBV19,TRBJ1-1,.,.,TGTGCCAGTAGTATCGCCAGGGTTGGCACTGAAGCTTTCTTT,CASSIARVGTEAFF